A selection of T cell receptor delta chains follows, all from one sample in a study of gamma-delta chains in newborns, infants, children. TCRdb re-called clones from the reads via CATT. The table lists 5,500 to 6,500 delta-chain clones, 0.35% to 0.45% of them singletons, with about 14% in the top ten. The sequenced material came from blood. These receptors came from a child who was a newborn, infant or young child, either healthy, febrile or measles-vaccinated (not recorded which). CDR3s include the opening cysteine and the closing phenylalanine or tryptophan. The order of the fields is V gene, J gene, D gene, clone size, CDR3 length, CDR3 DNA, CDR3 protein. The D gene is left open where the match is weak. Clone size is shown for a subset of rows, as once, few, many or a class of expanded clone.

v_gene: TRDV2; j_gene: TRDJ3; d_gene: NA; abundance: medium-sized; len: 18; CDR3nt: TGTGCCTGTGACACCGTAGGGGGCCTATCCTGGGACACCCGACAGATGTTTTTC; CDR3aa: CACDTVGGLSWDTRQMFF
v_gene: TRDV2; j_gene: TRDJ3; d_gene: TRDD3; abundance: NA; len: 20; CDR3nt: TGTGCCTGTAACACCGCCCTACTGGGGGAAAGCTCCTGGGACACCCGACAGATGTTTTTC; CDR3aa: CACNTALLGESSWDTRQMFF
v_gene: TRDV2; j_gene: TRDJ3; d_gene: TRDD3; abundance: NA; len: 21; CDR3nt: TGTGCCTGTGACACCGTACTGGGGGATACGCCTAGCTCCTGGGACACCCGACAGATGTTTTTC; CDR3aa: CACDTVLGDTPSSWDTRQMFF
v_gene: TRDV2; j_gene: TRDJ3; d_gene: NA; abundance: medium-sized; len: 16; CDR3nt: TGTGCCTGTGACACCGGGGGATCCTGGGACACCCGACAGATGTTTTTC; CDR3aa: CACDTGGSWDTRQMFF
v_gene: TRDV2; j_gene: TRDJ3; d_gene: TRDD3; abundance: medium-sized; len: 18; CDR3nt: TGTGCCTGTGACACTGGGGGATACGCCTCCTGGGACACCCGACAGATGTTTTTC; CDR3aa: CACDTGGYASWDTRQMFF
v_gene: TRDV2; j_gene: TRDJ3; d_gene: TRDD3; abundance: medium-sized; len: 20; CDR3nt: TGTGCCTGTGACACCTGGGGGATAAAAAAAAGCTCCTGGGACACCCGACAGATGTTTTTC; CDR3aa: CACDTWGIKKSSWDTRQMFF
v_gene: TRDV2; j_gene: TRDJ2; d_gene: NA; abundance: medium-sized; len: 15; CDR3nt: TGTGCCTGTGACACGATAGGGGACCCGACAGCACAACTCTTCTTT; CDR3aa: CACDTIGDPTAQLFF
v_gene: TRDV2; j_gene: TRDJ1; d_gene: TRDD3; abundance: NA; len: 14; CDR3nt: TGTGCCTGCGATTTACTGGGGGGCACCGATAAACTCATCTTT; CDR3aa: CACDLLGGTDKLIF
v_gene: TRDV2; j_gene: TRDJ3; d_gene: TRDD3; abundance: medium-sized; len: 20; CDR3nt: TGTGCCTGTGACACCATTCATACTGGGGGATACGATTGGGACACCCGACAGATGTTTTTC; CDR3aa: CACDTIHTGGYDWDTRQMFF
v_gene: TRDV2; j_gene: TRDJ3; d_gene: TRDD3; abundance: large; len: 17; CDR3nt: TGTGCCTGTGACGTACTGGGGGATAACTGGGACACCCGACAGATGTTTTTC; CDR3aa: CACDVLGDNWDTRQMFF
v_gene: TRDV2; j_gene: TRDJ3; d_gene: TRDD3; abundance: few; len: 19; CDR3nt: TGTGCCAGTGACACCGTACTGGGGGAGAGCTCCTGGGGCACCCGACAGATGTTTTTC; CDR3aa: CASDTVLGESSWGTRQMFF
v_gene: TRDV2; j_gene: TRDJ2; d_gene: TRDD3; abundance: medium-sized; len: 16; CDR3nt: TGTGCCTGTGATTACCTGGGGGATAGGTTGACAGCACAACTCTTCTTT; CDR3aa: CACDYLGDRLTAQLFF
v_gene: TRDV2; j_gene: TRDJ3; d_gene: TRDD3; abundance: medium-sized; len: 21; CDR3nt: TGTGCCTGTGACACCTGGGATACTAATTCCGGAGGCACCTGGGACACCCGACAGATGTTTTTC; CDR3aa: CACDTWDTNSGGTWDTRQMFF
v_gene: TRDV2; j_gene: TRDJ3; d_gene: TRDD3; abundance: NA; len: 20; CDR3nt: TGTGCCTGTGACGCCGGATTTGGGGGATCCAGCTCCTGGGACACCCGACAGATGTTTTTC; CDR3aa: CACDAGFGGSSSWDTRQMFF
v_gene: TRDV2; j_gene: TRDJ1; d_gene: TRDD3; abundance: large; len: 16; CDR3nt: TGTGCCTGTGACACTGGGGGATACGGTTACACCGATAAACTCATCTTT; CDR3aa: CACDTGGYGYTDKLIF
v_gene: TRDV2; j_gene: TRDJ3; d_gene: NA; abundance: medium-sized; len: 19; CDR3nt: TGTGCCTGTGACACCGGCTGGTTGGGGAGCTCCTGGGACACCCGACAGATGTTTTTC; CDR3aa: CACDTGWLGSSWDTRQMFF
v_gene: TRDV2; j_gene: TRDJ3; d_gene: NA; abundance: many; len: 17; CDR3nt: NA; CDR3aa: CACDLWISSWDTRQMFF
v_gene: TRDV2; j_gene: TRDJ3; d_gene: TRDD3; abundance: medium-sized; len: 21; CDR3nt: TGTGCCTGTGACGTACTGGGGGATACGTACGAGAGCTCCTGGGACACCCGACAGATGTTTTTC; CDR3aa: CACDVLGDTYESSWDTRQMFF
v_gene: TRDV3; j_gene: TRDJ3; d_gene: NA; abundance: medium-sized; len: 16; CDR3nt: TGTGCCTTTACGGGACCCAGCTCCTGGGACACCCGACAGATGTTTTTC; CDR3aa: CAFTGPSSWDTRQMFF
v_gene: TRDV2; j_gene: TRDJ1; d_gene: TRDD3; abundance: few; len: 16; CDR3nt: TGTGCCTGTGACTTACTGGGGGTCCTGTACACCGACAAACTCATCTTT; CDR3aa: CACDLLGVLYTDKLIF
v_gene: TRDV2; j_gene: TRDJ3; d_gene: TRDD3; abundance: large; len: 18; CDR3nt: TGTGCCTGTGACATACTGGGGGAGAGCTCCTGGGACACCCGACAGATGTTTTTC; CDR3aa: CACDILGESSWDTRQMFF
v_gene: TRDV2; j_gene: TRDJ3; d_gene: NA; abundance: large; len: 16; CDR3nt: TGTGCCTGTGACCGAGTAAGCTCCTGGGACACCCGACAGATGTTTTTC; CDR3aa: CACDRVSSWDTRQMFF
v_gene: TRDV2; j_gene: TRDJ2; d_gene: TRDD3; abundance: NA; len: 16; CDR3nt: TGTGCCTGTGACGCCCTGGAGGGGGGATGCGGTGCACAACTCTTCTTT; CDR3aa: CACDALEGGCGAQLFF
v_gene: TRDV2; j_gene: TRDJ3; d_gene: TRDD3; abundance: medium-sized; len: 19; CDR3nt: TGTGCCTGTGACCCCCTGAGCTGGGGGAGCTCCTGGGACACCCGACAGATGTTTTTC; CDR3aa: CACDPLSWGSSWDTRQMFF
v_gene: TRDV2; j_gene: TRDJ3; d_gene: TRDD3; abundance: medium-sized; len: 19; CDR3nt: TGTGCCTGTGACACCTGGGGGATAGGCCTCTCCTGGGACACCCGACAGATGTTTTTC; CDR3aa: CACDTWGIGLSWDTRQMFF
v_gene: TRDV2; j_gene: TRDJ3; d_gene: TRDD3; abundance: medium-sized; len: 19; CDR3nt: TGTGCCTGTGACACGGTGGGGGATAAGAGCTCCTGGGACACCCGACAGATGTTTTTC; CDR3aa: CACDTVGDKSSWDTRQMFF
v_gene: TRDV2; j_gene: TRDJ1; d_gene: NA; abundance: large; len: 13; CDR3nt: TGTGCCTGTGATAAGATGGGGACCGATAAACTCATCTTT; CDR3aa: CACDKMGTDKLIF
v_gene: TRDV2; j_gene: TRDJ3; d_gene: TRDD3; abundance: medium-sized; len: 18; CDR3nt: TGTGCCTGTGACCACTGGGGGATACGCACCTGGGACACCCGACAGATGTTTTTC; CDR3aa: CACDHWGIRTWDTRQMFF
v_gene: TRDV2; j_gene: TRDJ3; d_gene: TRDD3; abundance: medium-sized; len: 21; CDR3nt: TGTGCCTGTGACACCCTACTGGGGGATACGCTAAGCTCCTGGGACACCCGACAGATGTTTTTC; CDR3aa: CACDTLLGDTLSSWDTRQMFF
v_gene: TRDV2; j_gene: TRDJ3; d_gene: TRDD3; abundance: medium-sized; len: 19; CDR3nt: TGTGCCTGTGACTCTGTACTGGGGGAGTTCTCCTGGGACACCCGACAGATGTTTTTC; CDR3aa: CACDSVLGEFSWDTRQMFF
v_gene: TRDV2; j_gene: TRDJ3; d_gene: NA; abundance: medium-sized; len: 18; CDR3nt: TGTGCCTGTGACTTTGGGGGTCTCAGCTCCTGGGACACCCGACAGATGTTTTTC; CDR3aa: CACDFGGLSSWDTRQMFF
v_gene: TRDV2; j_gene: TRDJ3; d_gene: NA; abundance: medium-sized; len: 17; CDR3nt: TGTGCCTGTGACACCACTGGAGGATACTGGGACACCCGACAGATGTTTTTC; CDR3aa: CACDTTGGYWDTRQMFF
v_gene: TRDV2; j_gene: TRDJ1; d_gene: TRDD3; abundance: NA; len: 15; CDR3nt: TGTGCCTGTGACCCCTTACTGGGGGATACCGATAAACTCATCTTT; CDR3aa: CACDPLLGDTDKLIF
v_gene: TRDV2; j_gene: TRDJ3; d_gene: TRDD3; abundance: medium-sized; len: 19; CDR3nt: TGTGCCTGTGACACCGTACTGGGGGGCAGCTCCTGGGACACCCGACAGATGTTTTTC; CDR3aa: CACDTVLGGSSWDTRQMFF
v_gene: TRDV2; j_gene: TRDJ3; d_gene: TRDD3; abundance: large; len: 18; CDR3nt: TGTGCCTGTGACAATACTGGGGGATACTCCTGGGACACCCGACAGATGTTTTTC; CDR3aa: CACDNTGGYSWDTRQMFF
v_gene: TRDV2; j_gene: TRDJ1; d_gene: TRDD3; abundance: medium-sized; len: 18; CDR3nt: TGTGCCTGTGATCCCGTACTGGGGGACCCCCCGAGGGGCGATAAACTCATCTTT; CDR3aa: CACDPVLGDPPRGDKLIF
v_gene: TRDV2; j_gene: TRDJ3; d_gene: TRDD3; abundance: NA; len: 21; CDR3nt: TGTGCCTGTGACACCGTTACTGGGGGATACGGTAGCTCCTGGGACACCCGACAGATGTTTTTC; CDR3aa: CACDTVTGGYGSSWDTRQMFF
v_gene: TRDV3; j_gene: TRDJ2; d_gene: TRDD3; abundance: few; len: 16; CDR3nt: TGTGCCTTTAGTGGTGGGGGATACGCCTCAACAGCACAACTCTTCTTT; CDR3aa: CAFSGGGYASTAQLFF
v_gene: TRDV2; j_gene: TRDJ3; d_gene: NA; abundance: many; len: 19; CDR3nt: TGTGCCTGTGACACCGGGAGGGGCCCCAGCTCCTGGGACACCCGACAGATGTTTTTC; CDR3aa: CACDTGRGPSSWDTRQMFF
v_gene: TRDV2; j_gene: TRDJ3; d_gene: TRDD3; abundance: large; len: 17; CDR3nt: TGTGCCTGTGACTACTGGGGGAGCTCCTGGGACACCCGACAGATGTTTTTC; CDR3aa: CACDYWGSSWDTRQMFF
v_gene: TRDV2; j_gene: TRDJ3; d_gene: TRDD3; abundance: few; len: 19; CDR3nt: TGTGCCCGTGACACCGGGGTTACTGGGGAACCCGGCCGCACCCGACAGATGTTTTTC; CDR3aa: CARDTGVTGEPGRTRQMFF
v_gene: TRDV2; j_gene: TRDJ1; d_gene: TRDD3; abundance: medium-sized; len: 13; CDR3nt: TGTGCCTGTGACCCCTTACTGGGGGGTAGACTCATCTTT; CDR3aa: CACDPLLGGRLIF
v_gene: TRDV2; j_gene: TRDJ3; d_gene: TRDD3; abundance: medium-sized; len: 18; CDR3nt: TGTGCCTGTGACACCGCTGGGGGGAGGACCTGGGACACCCGACAGATGTTTTTC; CDR3aa: CACDTAGGRTWDTRQMFF
v_gene: TRDV2; j_gene: TRDJ1; d_gene: TRDD3; abundance: NA; len: 16; CDR3nt: TGTGCCTGTGACCCCGTACTGGGGGGTTACACCGATAAACTCATCTTT; CDR3aa: CACDPVLGGYTDKLIF
v_gene: TRDV2; j_gene: TRDJ3; d_gene: NA; abundance: medium-sized; len: 18; CDR3nt: TGTGCCTGTGACACCTGGGGGTCTCGCTCCTGGGACACCCGACAGATGTTTTTC; CDR3aa: CACDTWGSRSWDTRQMFF
v_gene: TRDV2; j_gene: TRDJ3; d_gene: TRDD3; abundance: NA; len: 18; CDR3nt: TGTGCCTGCGACAGGGGATACCACAGCTCCTGGGGCACCCGACAGATGTTTTTC; CDR3aa: CACDRGYHSSWGTRQMFF
v_gene: TRDV2; j_gene: TRDJ3; d_gene: NA; abundance: medium-sized; len: 18; CDR3nt: TGTGCCTGTGACACCGCTGGTTACAGCTCCTGGGACACCCGACAGATGTTTTTC; CDR3aa: CACDTAGYSSWDTRQMFF
v_gene: TRDV2; j_gene: TRDJ3; d_gene: NA; abundance: few; len: 17; CDR3nt: TGTGCCTTTGACACGTTACTAGACTCCTGGGACACCCAACAGATGTTTTTC; CDR3aa: CAFDTLLDSWDTQQMFF
v_gene: TRDV1; j_gene: TRDJ2; d_gene: TRDD3; abundance: NA; len: 20; CDR3nt: TGTGCTCTTGGGCCCCCGGCCTACTGGGGGAGGACCTCTTTGACAGCACAACTCTTCTTT; CDR3aa: CALGPPAYWGRTSLTAQLFF
v_gene: TRDV2; j_gene: TRDJ3; d_gene: TRDD3; abundance: few; len: 22; CDR3nt: TGCGCCTGTGACACCGTTATGGGGGATACGACCTTATGCTCCTGGGACACCCGACAGATGTTTTTC; CDR3aa: CACDTVMGDTTLCSWDTRQMFF
v_gene: TRDV2; j_gene: TRDJ1; d_gene: TRDD3; abundance: medium-sized; len: 17; CDR3nt: TGTGCCTGTGACACCGTTTCGGGGATACGGGAGGGCGATAAACTCATCTTT; CDR3aa: CACDTVSGIREGDKLIF
v_gene: TRDV2; j_gene: TRDJ3; d_gene: TRDD3; abundance: medium-sized; len: 16; CDR3nt: TGTGCCTGTGACTGGGGGATACAGGGTGACACCCGACAGATGTTTTTC; CDR3aa: CACDWGIQGDTRQMFF
v_gene: TRDV2; j_gene: TRDJ3; d_gene: TRDD3; abundance: medium-sized; len: 19; CDR3nt: TGTGCCTGTGACACCTTACTGGGGGATAACTCCTGGGACACCCGACAGATGTTTTTC; CDR3aa: CACDTLLGDNSWDTRQMFF
v_gene: TRDV2; j_gene: TRDJ3; d_gene: TRDD3; abundance: medium-sized; len: 19; CDR3nt: TGTGCCTGTGACACAGGAGGGATACGTAGCTCCTGGGACACCCGACAGATGTTTTTC; CDR3aa: CACDTGGIRSSWDTRQMFF
v_gene: TRDV2; j_gene: TRDJ3; d_gene: TRDD3; abundance: medium-sized; len: 19; CDR3nt: TGTGCCTGTGACACCGGGGGATACGGAAGCTCCTGGGACACCCGACAGATGTTTTTC; CDR3aa: CACDTGGYGSSWDTRQMFF
v_gene: TRDV2; j_gene: TRDJ3; d_gene: NA; abundance: medium-sized; len: 17; CDR3nt: TGTGCCTGTGACACCTGGGGGTTCGCCTGGGACACCCGACAGATGTTTTTC; CDR3aa: CACDTWGFAWDTRQMFF
v_gene: TRDV1; j_gene: TRDJ1; d_gene: TRDD3; abundance: few; len: 20; CDR3nt: TGTGCTCTCGGGACGCAGCGATTATTACTGGGGGATAGAGAAGGCGATAAACTCATCTTT; CDR3aa: CALGTQRLLLGDREGDKLIF
v_gene: TRDV2; j_gene: TRDJ3; d_gene: TRDD3; abundance: medium-sized; len: 18; CDR3nt: TGTGCCTGTGACATACTGGGGCCAGGCTCCTGGGACACCCGACAGATGTTTTTC; CDR3aa: CACDILGPGSWDTRQMFF
v_gene: TRDV2; j_gene: TRDJ3; d_gene: TRDD3; abundance: medium-sized; len: 19; CDR3nt: TGTGCCTGTGACACCGTACTGGGGGACAGCTCCTGGGACACCCGACAGATGTTTTTC; CDR3aa: CACDTVLGDSSWDTRQMFF